This T cell receptor beta chain derives from a study of CD8 T cells in ankylosing spondylitis (dated by TCRdb to 2016 to 2017). Study-level background: The study profiled T cell receptor beta repertoires in healthy donors and ankylosing spondylitis patients to find disease-linked TCR variants. Samples of peripheral blood were taken, and for ankylosing spondylitis patients, synovial fluid was collected as well. The whole study cohort included some 100 healthy donors and some 27 ankylosing spondylitis patients.

CDR1 GTSNPN and CDR2 SVGIG were looked up in the germline V gene (reference sequence). V gives up 3 bases and J gives up 5 bases, and the segment between their germline ends measures 13 bases. Reading from cysteine to phenylalanine, the CDR3 counts 13 amino acids. Of all the DNA, just the CDR3 is kept, 39 bases in frame from base 1. This clonotype was detected many times. It has no known antigen specificity. Base qualities were left out, and no much larger clone turns up one base away. General study outcomes and caveats: Some TCR beta motif variants had previously been reported in synovial fluid and blood of reactive arthritis patients, which suggested common disease-initiation mechanisms. Significant enrichment of the disease-linked clones was reported in matched synovial fluid samples from ankylosing spondylitis patients. Blood from ankylosing spondylitis patients appeared to be characterized by a TCR beta motif composed of roughly 8 highly homologous amino acid variants. The disease-linked clones showed a CD8+ phenotype and occurred at relatively low frequencies in peripheral blood.

These reads were obtained on an Illumina HiSeq 2500. TCR beta libraries were prepared by quantitative 5'-RACE with molecular barcodes. As for the original processing: Disease-linked TCR variants were identified with a new computational method built on a probabilistic model of VDJ rearrangement. The raw public reads went through TCRdb reprocessing: fastp at Q25, MiXCR clone calling, in-frame beta chains kept. Identical CDR3 proteins give one entry, which carries the most common genes and DNA. The V and J calls, along with clone size, are taken from TCRdb and not from the paper's own processing. For this sample the table gives some 220,000 distinct CDR3 sequences, of which 8% to 11% were detected only once. Around 3% of the sample comes from the top ten.

The rearranged segments are TRBV30 and TRBJ2-5; TRBD2 is a possible D gene, resting on 5 matching bases. The sequence was collected from a male donor with ankylosing spondylitis or in good health (not recorded which). Sequences were obtained from blood, either unsorted or a sorted T cell fraction (not recorded which). The sequenced DNA: TGTGCCTGGAGCCTCTTTAGCGCGGAGACCCAGTACTTC. Its protein is CAWSLFSAETQYF.